This TCR beta chain was retrieved from a study of Ad26.COV2.S vaccination and SARS-CoV-2 variants. This CDR3 spans 15 amino acids. With 7 bases clipped from V and 7 bases from J, the junction kept 11 bases outside the gene matches. Germline V lookup: CDR1 MNHEY, CDR2 SMNVEV (reference sequence). Sequencing was performed with immunoSEQ multiplex PCR; in TCRdb, only in-frame clones are kept and a portion is missing. The sample holds around 300,000 clones, under 90% seen once. Treatment of the sample: 15 to 20 received Ad26.COV2.S at low or high dose, single or two shots; a few received placebo; per-sample allocation not given. Sample collection was performed on day 63 after the first vaccine or placebo injection.

The clonotype originates from a person between 18 and 60 years old who received the Ad26.COV2.S COVID-19 vaccine or a placebo. J is TRBJ2-1 and V is TRBV27; 9 bases map to TRBD1. The input for sequencing was peripheral blood, taken in a trial of Ad26.COV2.S vaccine versus placebo. For the CDR3, the DNA is TGTGCCAGCACCCTCGGGACAGGGTTTGGTAATGAGCAGTTCTTC. This codes for CASTLGTGFGNEQFF.